This T cell receptor (beta chain) was identified during a study of blood T cell repertoires in COVID-19. At the level of the study: Samples of COVID-19 (acute and convalescent) were obtained from the United States, Italy and Spain.

Enrolled during active infection, Seattle patients were then followed longitudinally. Per the authors' pipeline: Nucleated cell number was recorded as an estimate derived from reference gene primer amplification. Method: immunoSEQ multiplex PCR; TCRdb's copy keeps in-frame clones and lacks some. V, J and clone size derive from that table, while D and trimming were established from the DNA sequence. The profile shows approximately 330,000 clones, roughly 89% of them singletons. CDR3 length equals 12 residues. Germline V lookup: CDR1 MDHEN, CDR2 SYDVKM. Trimming removed 5 bases from V and 5 bases from J, with 10 bases in between.

V gene TRBV28 combines with J gene TRBJ2-7, with TRBD2 as a possible D gene (5 bases). The source material was peripheral blood. The TCR sequence derives from a man aged 25 to 45 with COVID-19, enrolled during active disease. CDR3 sequence: CASSRGRHEQYF. The CDR3 DNA reads as TGTGCCAGCAGTCGAGGGAGACACGAGCAGTACTTC.